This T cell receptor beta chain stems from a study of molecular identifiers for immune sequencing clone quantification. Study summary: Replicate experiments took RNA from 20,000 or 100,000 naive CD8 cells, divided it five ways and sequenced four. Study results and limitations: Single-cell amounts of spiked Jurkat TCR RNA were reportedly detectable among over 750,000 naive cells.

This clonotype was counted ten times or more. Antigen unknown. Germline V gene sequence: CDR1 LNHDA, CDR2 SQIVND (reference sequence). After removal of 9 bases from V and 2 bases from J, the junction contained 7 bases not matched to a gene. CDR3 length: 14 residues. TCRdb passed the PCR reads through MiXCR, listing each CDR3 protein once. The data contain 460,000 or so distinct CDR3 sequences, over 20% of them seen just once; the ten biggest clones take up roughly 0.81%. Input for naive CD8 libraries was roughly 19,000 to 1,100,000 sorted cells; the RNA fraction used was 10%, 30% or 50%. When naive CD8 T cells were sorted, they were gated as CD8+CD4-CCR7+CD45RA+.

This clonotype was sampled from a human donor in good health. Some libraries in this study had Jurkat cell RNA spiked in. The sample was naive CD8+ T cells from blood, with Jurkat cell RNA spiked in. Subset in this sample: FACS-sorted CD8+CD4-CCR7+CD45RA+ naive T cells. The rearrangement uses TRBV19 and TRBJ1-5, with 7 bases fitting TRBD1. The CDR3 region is CASSPGTGNQPQHF. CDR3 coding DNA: TGTGCCAGCAGCCCTGGGACAGGCAATCAGCCCCAGCATTTT.